The 4 T cell receptor beta chains below were found in one sample sequenced in a study of OX40 agonist ivuxolimab in advanced cancers. TCRdb's copy holds only in-frame clones and misses some; the assay was immunoSEQ multiplex PCR. Here the sample spans 60,000 to 75,000 clones, around 93% being singletons. The input for sequencing was CD4+ or CD8+ T cells sorted from blood, taken in a trial of the OX40 agonist ivuxolimab. These receptor sequences come from an adult with an advanced solid tumor such as melanoma, head and neck, liver or kidney cancer.

The CDR3 DNA follows: TGTGCCAGCAGCTCGATGACAGTCATGAACACTGAAGCTTTCTTT. The encoded protein is CASSSMTVMNTEAFF. The rearrangement links TRBV5-4 to TRBJ1-1, with D perhaps TRBD1 (5 bases). Trimming cost V 3 bases and J 0 bases, with 12 bases left between them. The germline V gene encodes CDR1 SGHNT and CDR2 YYREEE (reference sequence). This CDR3 has 15 residues.

The chain uses TRBV7-2 and TRBJ1-4; a weak D match, TRBD1 (5 bases). The CDR3 runs to 18 residues. Between the trimmed V and J ends, which lost 1 base and 10 bases, there was a span of 25 bases. CDR1 is SGHTA and CDR2 is FQGNSA in the germline V gene. The CDR3 coding sequence is TGTGCCAGCAGCTTAGAGGAGACACCAAGCGGGGGTACAGGAAAACTGTTTTTT. It yields the protein CASSLEETPSGGTGKLFF.

The chain combines TRBV11-1 with TRBJ1-2; the match to TRBD1 covers 8 bases. Trimming took 4 bases from V and 1 from J; bases not matched to a gene: 11. Looked up from germline, CDR1 is SGHAT and CDR2 is FQDESV (reference sequence). CDR3 length equals 17 residues. CDR3 bases: TGTGCCAGCAGCTCACAGGGGGTTCCCACCGTTAACTATGGCTACACCTTC. It yields the protein CASSSQGVPTVNYGYTF.

This clone came up once. The CDR3 sequence: CASSQPGLYEQYF. In DNA form, the CDR3 reads TGCGCCAGCAGCCAACCGGGCCTTTACGAGCAGTACTTC. The V and J genes are TRBV4-1 and TRBJ2-7; D unresolved. The germline V and J ends were trimmed by 2 bases and 4 bases, with 9 bases remaining between them. The CDR3 runs to 13 residues. Germline loops: CDR1 MGHRA, CDR2 YSYEKL.